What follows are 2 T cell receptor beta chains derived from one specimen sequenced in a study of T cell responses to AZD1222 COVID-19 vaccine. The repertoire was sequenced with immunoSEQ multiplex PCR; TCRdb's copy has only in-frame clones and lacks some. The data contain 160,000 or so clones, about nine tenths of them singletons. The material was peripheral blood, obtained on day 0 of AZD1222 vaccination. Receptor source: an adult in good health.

DNA of the CDR3: TGTGCCAGCAGTGACAATACAGGGTTCAGTGGCTACACCTTC. Translating gives CASSDNTGFSGYTF. The chain couples TRBV6-4 to TRBJ1-2, with a tentative D call TRBD1 (6 bases). Looked up from germline, CDR1 is MRHNA and CDR2 is SNTAGT. This CDR3 has 14 residues. V was trimmed by 2 bases and J by 7 bases, leaving 14 bases between them.

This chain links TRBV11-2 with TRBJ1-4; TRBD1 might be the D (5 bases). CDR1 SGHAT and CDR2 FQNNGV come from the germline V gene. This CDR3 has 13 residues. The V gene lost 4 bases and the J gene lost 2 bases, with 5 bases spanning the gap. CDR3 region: CASSSGTNEKLFF. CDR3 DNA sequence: TGTGCCAGCAGCTCAGGGACTAATGAAAAACTGTTTTTT. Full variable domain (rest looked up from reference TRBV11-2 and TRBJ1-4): EAGVAQSPRYKIIEKRQSVAFWCNPISGHATLYWYQQILGQGPKLLIQFQNNGVVDDSQLPKDRFSAERLKGVDSTLKIQPAKLEDSAVYLCASSSGTNEKLFFGSGTQLSVL.